This entry features one T cell receptor beta chain sequence. V lost 3 bases to trimming and J lost 7 bases; unmatched junction nucleotides: 8. The CDR3 has 14 residues. Germline assignment: CDR1 SGHDN and CDR2 FVKESK. A J-beta primer mix and a sample-barcoded 5' primer were used in a second PCR of about 6 to 12 cycles. One entry per CDR3 protein, called by TCRdb with MiXCR from the 5' RACE reads. Altogether hundreds of thousands of distinct CDR3 sequences are present, roughly 50% being singletons, with the ten largest covering over 30%. This entry is derived from a study of blood T cells in healthy people across ages. The wider study: Capture by template switching was about one barcoded beta molecule per two T cells.

The chain recombines TRBV14 with TRBJ1-2; 7 bases match TRBD1. The specimen was blood. This clonotype was obtained from a man aged 60-69 years in good health. CDR3: CASSHLGQTSGYTF. The CDR3 DNA sequence: TGTGCCAGCAGCCACCTGGGACAGACGAGTGGCTACACCTTC.